The 22 T cell receptor beta chains below all came from one sample that was sequenced in a study of technical replicates of blood from a few donors. The assay was immunoSEQ multiplex PCR, and TCRdb's table has in-frame clones only and misses some. The sample yields around 70,000 clones, approximately 94% seen once. Specimen: T cells isolated from PBMCs. The origin of the receptors is a human donor in good health.

The chain combines TRBV7-2 with TRBJ2-1, with D perhaps matching TRBD2 (6 bases). Deletions cut 0 bases from V and 6 bases from J, with 12 bases between. This CDR3 has 15 residues. The germline V gene encodes CDR1 SGHTA and CDR2 FQGNSA. The CDR3: CASSLAHGSGNEQFF. The CDR3 DNA is TGTGCCAGCAGCTTAGCCCATGGTAGCGGCAATGAGCAGTTCTTC.

The genes are TRBV20-1 and TRBJ1-1; a weak D match, TRBD1 (6 bases). V lost 4 bases to trimming and J lost 10 bases, with 10 bases between them. The germline V gene has CDR1 DFQATT and CDR2 SNEGSKA (reference sequence). This CDR3 region has 10 residues. CDR3 nucleotide sequence: TGCAGTGCTATTGGACAGTTAGCTTTCTTT. Translation: CSAIGQLAFF.

The chain employs TRBV9 and TRBJ2-2; possible D gene TRBD2, 5 bases. The CDR3 loop spans 16 amino acids. Trimming pared 2 bases from V and 7 bases from J, leaving 18 bases between. Looked up from germline, CDR1 is SGDLS and CDR2 is YYNGEE. The CDR3 loop reads CASSVISRGAVGELFF. CDR3 DNA: TGTGCCAGCAGCGTTATCTCCCGGGGTGCGGTCGGGGAGCTGTTTTTT.

The chain links TRBV28 to TRBJ2-7; unclear D gene. This CDR3 has 13 residues. Trimming cost V 3 bases and J 0 bases, with 6 bases left between them. Germline CDR1 MDHEN, CDR2 SYDVKM. CDR3 loop: CASSFYSSYEQYF. CDR3 DNA: TGTGCCAGCAGTTTTTACAGCTCCTACGAGCAGTACTTC.

The chain uses TRBV9 and TRBJ1-1, with D unresolved. Germline V gives CDR1 SGDLS, CDR2 YYNGEE. The CDR3 totals 13 residues. Trimming took 3 bases from V and 1 from J, leaving 7 bases between them. The CDR3 loop reads CASSDSPNTEAFF. Written as DNA, the CDR3 is TGTGCCAGCAGCGACTCCCCGAACACTGAAGCTTTCTTT.

This chain uses TRBV10-3 with TRBJ1-5, with 7 bases lining up with TRBD1. Germline CDR1 and CDR2: ENHRY and SYGVKD. J gave up 7 bases and V 0 bases, and 0 bases lay outside the gene matches. The CDR3 extends over 13 amino acids. The CDR3 sequence is CAISESQGQPQHF. Written as DNA, the CDR3 is TGTGCCATCAGTGAGTCACAGGGGCAGCCCCAGCATTTT.

The gene calls are TRBV18 and TRBJ1-2; no firm D call. CDR3 length: 14 residues. Germline V gene sequence: CDR1 KGHSH, CDR2 LQKENI. Trimming pared 2 bases from V and 4 bases from J, leaving 11 bases between. Here the CDR3 reads CASSPKRGFYGYTF. As DNA, the CDR3 is TGTGCCAGCTCACCAAAAAGAGGATTCTATGGCTACACCTTC.

The J gene is TRBJ1-1, the V gene TRBV27; possible D gene TRBD1, 6 bases. Trimming cost V 4 bases and J 3 bases, with 15 bases left between them. The CDR3 has 15 amino acids. Per germline, CDR1 MNHEY and CDR2 SMNVEV (reference sequence). CDR3 region: CASSSPTGMDTEAFF. DNA of the CDR3: TGTGCCAGCAGTTCGCCAACAGGGATGGACACTGAAGCTTTCTTT.

V gene TRBV6-1 combines with J gene TRBJ1-2; the D is unclear. Germline V gene data show CDR1 as MNHNS and CDR2 as SASEGT. This CDR3 has 12 residues. The V gene lost 6 bases and the J gene lost 6 bases, with 11 bases spanning the gap. CDR3 bases: TGTGCCAGCAGGGGGAGGCAGGATGGCTACACCTTC. Amino acid sequence: CASRGRQDGYTF.

V gene TRBV25-1 combines with J gene TRBJ2-7, with TRBD1 identical over 7 bases. V was pared by 3 bases and J by 4 bases, with 15 bases of the junction left unmatched. The CDR3 totals 17 residues. Germline values: CDR1 MGHDK, CDR2 SYGVNS. The CDR3 loop is CASSDPLRAGGQYEQYF. CDR3 coding DNA: TGTGCCAGCAGTGATCCCTTGCGGGCAGGGGGACAATACGAGCAGTACTTC.

The chain combines TRBV6-5 with TRBJ2-7; no clear D gene. Germline V gene sequence: CDR1 MNHEY, CDR2 SVGAGI. The CDR3 spans 11 residues. The ends were cut back, 0 bases at V and 6 bases at J, with 3 bases in the middle. This chain's CDR3 is CASSYSSEQYF. CDR3 sequence (DNA): TGTGCCAGCAGTTACTCGAGCGAGCAGTACTTC.

This clone turned up a few times. The chain recombines TRBV6-1 with TRBJ2-2, with D tentatively TRBD2 (6 bases). In germline, CDR1 is MNHNS, CDR2 SASEGT. This CDR3 has 11 amino acids. With 6 bases removed from V and 7 bases from J, the gap between germline ends came to 6 bases. The CDR3 region has the DNA TGTGCCAGCAGGGAGGGCGGGGAGCTGTTTTTT. As protein: CASREGGELFF.

CDR3 protein: CATTGTSDNEQFF. DNA of the CDR3: TGTGCCACAACCGGGACTAGCGACAATGAGCAGTTCTTC. J is TRBJ2-1 and V is TRBV10-3; 10 bases agree with TRBD2. Germline loops: CDR1 ENHRY, CDR2 SYGVKD. The CDR3 is 13 residues long. J lost 5 bases, V lost 10 bases, and 5 bases had no gene match.

In nucleotides, the CDR3 is TGTGCCAGTAGTATACTACGACAGGGTTCGGATGGCTACACCTTC. Residues: CASSILRQGSDGYTF. The chain recombines TRBV19 with TRBJ1-2; the match to TRBD1 covers 7 bases. CDR3 length equals 15 residues. Germline V gives CDR1 LNHDA, CDR2 SQIVND (reference sequence). Trimming cost V 2 bases and J 6 bases; bases outside gene matches: 9.

The chain links TRBV28 to TRBJ2-1; 10 bases fit TRBD2. V gave up 6 bases and J gave up 7 bases; unmatched junction bases: 15. Germline values: CDR1 MDHEN, CDR2 SYDVKM. The CDR3 length is 17 residues. CDR3 region: CASSLASGSNYGNEQFF. In DNA, the CDR3 is TGTGCCAGCAGCCTAGCTAGCGGGAGCAATTACGGGAATGAGCAGTTCTTC.

The CDR3 is CASSPLSLGSVNNEQFF. The CDR3 DNA is TGCGCCAGCAGCCCCCTTAGTCTTGGTAGCGTCAACAATGAGCAGTTCTTC. The chain couples TRBV4-1 to TRBJ2-1; weak D call: TRBD2 (5 bases). From germline, CDR1 is MGHRA and CDR2 YSYEKL. V shed 4 bases and J shed 5 bases, with 21 bases lying between them. This CDR3 contains 17 residues.

The gene calls are TRBV5-3 and TRBJ1-4, with D possibly matching TRBD1 (6 bases). TRBV5-3 is placed among ORFs of uncertain function. Trimming shortened V by 4 bases and J by 5 bases, and 15 bases separated the two germline ends. The CDR3 sequence is 15 residues long. CDR3 sequence: CARSPGGRKNEKLFF. In DNA, the CDR3 is TGTGCCAGAAGCCCGGGGGGGCGTAAAAATGAAAAACTGTTTTTT.

The CDR3 region is CASSRSPGQGNEKLFF. CDR3 sequence (DNA): TGTGCCAGTAGTCGGTCGCCGGGACAGGGTAATGAAAAACTGTTTTTT. The chain employs TRBV19 and TRBJ1-4, with 9 bases lining up with TRBD1. The CDR3 totals 16 residues. The V segment lost 5 bases and the J segment 4 bases; nucleotides outside the gene matches: 8. CDR1 is LNHDA, CDR2 SQIVND, per germline (reference sequence).

J is TRBJ2-7 and V is TRBV7-2, with D uncertain. The CDR3 covers 15 residues. V was pared by 1 base and J by 6 bases, with 16 bases between. The V gene's germline CDR1 is SGHTA and CDR2 FQGNSA. The CDR3 here is CASSLVAGESGEQYF. The CDR3 region has the DNA TGTGCCAGCAGCTTAGTCGCCGGTGAATCGGGCGAGCAGTACTTC.

The chain couples TRBV6-5 to TRBJ2-7; 10 nucleotides match TRBD1. Germline V gene lookup returns CDR1 MNHEY and CDR2 SVGAGI. V shed 2 bases, J shed 6 bases, and the junction held 4 bases outside the gene matches. The CDR3 is made up of 14 amino acids. The DNA for the CDR3 is TGTGCCAGCAGTTACCGGGACAGGGGCTCCGAGCAGTACTTC. This translates into CASSYRDRGSEQYF.

This rearrangement joins TRBV7-6 to TRBJ1-4, with 7 nucleotides matching TRBD1. Germline values: CDR1 SGHVS, CDR2 FNYEAQ. The CDR3 is 14 amino acids. The junction had 1 base not matched to a gene; V was cut back by 1 base and J by 5 bases. The CDR3 sequence: CASSLGGGNEKLFF. DNA of the CDR3: TGTGCCAGCAGCTTAGGAGGGGGCAATGAAAAACTGTTTTTT.

V and J are TRBV9 and TRBJ2-3; 9 positions agree with TRBD2. After removal of 3 bases from V and 2 bases from J, the junction contained 4 bases not matched to a gene. The length of the CDR3 is 15 residues. Germline V lookup: CDR1 SGDLS, CDR2 YYNGEE. The CDR3 here is CASSALAGTTDTQYF. CDR3 in DNA: TGTGCCAGCAGCGCCCTAGCGGGGACCACAGATACGCAGTATTTT.